This T cell receptor beta chain was sequenced for a study of blood T cell repertoires in COVID-19. Study as a whole: The cDNA or gDNA used as material had been derived from T cells, B-cell-depleted T cells, or PBMCs.

Participants were aged roughly 18 to 95 years, lived in 20 to 30 US areas, and enrolled virtually. Each exposed participant met a COVID-19 case in the 2 weeks preceding study entry. This table comes from immunoSEQ multiplex PCR, and its TCRdb copy is limited to in-frame clones, with some not included. Of around 270,000 clones detected, 80% to 90% appear once; the ten largest clones hold about 3.4%. The sequence was obtained from a woman between 40 and 50 years old who had been exposed to COVID-19. The sequencing input was PBMCs or T cells enriched from blood (not recorded which).

Here the CDR3 reads CASSEPGTGELFF. The CDR3, as DNA: TGTGCCAGCAGTGAACCGGGAACCGGGGAGCTGTTTTTT. The V call is TRBV6-4, the J call TRBJ2-2, with a possible D match to TRBD2 (5 bases). Germline V gene sequence: CDR1 MRHNA, CDR2 SNTAGT. This CDR3 is built from 13 residues. Trimming took off 3 bases at V and 5 bases at J, with 7 bases between the two ends.